This is a list of T cell receptor beta chains from one sample in a study of blood T cells in healthy people across ages. MiXCR, run by TCRdb on the 5' RACE reads, gives a single entry per CDR3 protein. This table holds about 1.6 million distinct CDR3 sequences, roughly 32% found once. Source material: blood. These receptors originate from a woman in her thirties in good health. Each CDR3 is given with its conserved first and last residue. Only part of the rows carry a size: once, few, many, or a class if the clone is expanded.

>TRBV2|TRBJ2-7|few
CASRQSGTGRSEQYF
>TRBV10-1|-|-
CASSEDQPPYEQYF
>TRBV5-1|TRBJ2-1|-
CASRPLAQSYNEQFF
>TRBV4-2|TRBJ1-2|few
CASSQFSGGARLNYGYTF
>TRBV7-9|TRBJ2-7|-
CASSGKELRGQYF
>TRBV28|TRBJ2-7|-
CASSQALAGAAYEQYF
>TRBV29-1|TRBJ2-2|-
CSVDVAGEYTGELFF
>TRBV5-1|TRBJ2-3|-
CASSFEGLAGVDTQYF
>TRBV6-2/TRBV6-3|TRBJ2-6|few
CASSYSHSGANVLTF
>TRBV3-1|TRBJ2-5|few
CASRTGEIAQETQYF
>TRBV20-1|TRBJ2-7|-
CSARVISGGGSYEQYF
>TRBV10-3|TRBJ2-3|few
CAISENPSGVSDTQYF
>TRBV5-4|TRBJ2-1|few
CAGLLGDQPYNEQFF
>TRBV7-2|TRBJ2-1|-
CASSPDSASSYNEQFF
>TRBV6-1|TRBJ1-1|-
CASSGSSAGNTEAFF
>TRBV2|TRBJ1-2|few
CASSRWGGYTF
>TRBV11-2|TRBJ2-1|-
CASSSEGGSSYNEQFF
>TRBV30|TRBJ2-5|-
CASAGLGGTQYF
>TRBV5-1|TRBJ2-7|-
CASSLTGRVSYEQYF
>TRBV5-1|TRBJ2-1|-
CANSPGLAGYNEQFF
>TRBV5-1|TRBJ2-1|few
CASSAGRASGNEQFF
>TRBV7-9|TRBJ2-4|-
CASSLSRDSLLAKNIQYF
>TRBV6-5|TRBJ1-5|-
CASSLKVGQPQHF
>TRBV20-1|TRBJ2-5|few
CSATGYLETQYF
>TRBV7-8|TRBJ2-1|-
CASSLRDLTGSGAFNEQFF
>TRBV5-1|TRBJ2-2|-
CAGSLQTSQGTGELFF
>TRBV2|TRBJ2-7|-
CASRGRGFGTYEQYF
>TRBV19|TRBJ1-1|-
CASSDHTEAFF
>TRBV7-6|TRBJ2-1|-
CASSLAIAGPSYNEQFF
>TRBV24-1|TRBJ2-1|-
CATSDPRSGLNEQFF
>TRBV5-8|TRBJ1-5|-
CASSFRGVVQPQHF
>TRBV20-1|TRBJ2-7|many
CSAPAPSSYEQYF